One T cell receptor (beta chain) is described in this entry. These data come from a study of blood T cell repertoires in COVID-19. Turning to the study itself: The analysed material was cDNA or gDNA that came from T cells, B-cell-depleted T cells, or PBMCs.

TCRdb keeps only in-frame clones here, not all; method: immunoSEQ multiplex PCR. The repertoire holds fewer than 300,000 clones, with around 85% as singletons. With 4 bases clipped from V and 1 base from J, the junction kept 4 bases outside the gene matches. The germline CDR1 and CDR2 sequences are SGHDT and YYEEEE. The CDR3 sequence is 14 residues long. Source material: PBMCs or T cells enriched from blood (not recorded which). This chain uses TRBV5-6 with TRBJ1-2; TRBD1 agrees at 7 bases. The clonotype was recovered from a woman between 50 and 59 years old who had recovered from COVID-19. The CDR3: CASSPGGHNYGYTF. CDR3 bases: TGTGCCAGCAGCCCAGGGGGGCATAACTATGGCTACACCTTC.